These T cell receptor beta chains were read from a single sample in a study of breast tumors, draining lymph nodes, adjacent tissues. TCRdb reanalysed the multiplex PCR reads using MiXCR and keeps one entry per CDR3 protein. Altogether about 200,000 distinct CDR3 sequences are present, approximately 31% being singletons, with the ten largest covering 4% to 4.5%. Sequencing was done on a sample of axillary lymph node tissue. The receptors were sampled from a female donor with breast cancer. Some clones in this sample may be carry-over from other donors' samples. CDR3s include the opening cysteine and the closing phenylalanine or tryptophan. The D gene is left open where the match is weak. Not every row has a clone size; where given, it reads once, few, many or a size class.

d_call clone_size j_call v_call cdr3_aa cdr3_nt
TRBD2 - TRBJ2-3 TRBV10-3 CAISESLVTSGGEADTQYF TGTGCCATCAGTGAGTCGTTAGTTACTAGCGGAGGGGAGGCAGATACGCAGTATTTT
- few TRBJ2-4 TRBV4-2 CASSQDKGRAGIQYF TGTGCCAGCAGCCAAGATAAAGGGCGGGCGGGCATTCAGTACTTC
TRBD2 many TRBJ2-7 TRBV5-4 CASSDGTSGGYEQYF TGTGCCAGCAGCGACGGGACTAGCGGGGGCTACGAGCAGTACTTC
TRBD2 - TRBJ2-3 TRBV20-1 CSAGGLAGASEQYF TGCAGTGCTGGGGGACTAGCGGGGGCCTCCGAGCAGTATTTT
- many TRBJ2-1 TRBV7-9 CASSLVAGTEGNEQFF TGTGCCAGCAGCTTAGTTGCGGGGACCGAGGGTAATGAGCAGTTCTTC
TRBD1 many TRBJ2-1 TRBV28 CASRQGAFNEQFF TGTGCCAGCAGGCAGGGGGCGTTCAATGAGCAGTTCTTC
- - TRBJ2-7 TRBV6-6 CASSRGEPSYEQYF TGTGCCAGCAGTCGCGGGGAACCCTCCTACGAGCAGTACTTC
- - TRBJ1-6 TRBV5-6 CASRTHRAGSPLHF TGTGCCAGCAGGACCCACAGGGCAGGATCACCCCTCCACTTT
- - TRBJ1-6 TRBV2 CASSEQSTGATSSPLHF TGTGCCAGCAGTGAACAGTCGACTGGGGCTACGAGTTCACCCCTCCACTTT
TRBD1 - TRBJ2-3 TRBV7-9 CASGYTGGADTLYF TGTGCCAGCGGCTATACAGGGGGTGCAGATACGCTGTATTTT
- - TRBJ2-3 TRBV7-2 CASSLIRGDTQYF TGTGCCAGCAGCTTAATAAGGGGCGATACGCAGTATTTT
TRBD2 many TRBJ2-3 TRBV28 CASVKAGGYTDTQYF TGTGCCAGCGTCAAGGCGGGAGGGTACACAGATACGCAGTATTTT
TRBD1 - TRBJ2-5 TRBV12-3/TRBV12-4 CASSTGQGEGTQYF TGTGCCAGCAGTACGGGACAGGGCGAAGGGACTCAGTACTTC
TRBD2 many TRBJ2-5 TRBV2 CASRETSGGEETQYF TGTGCCAGCAGGGAGACTAGCGGGGGGGAAGAGACCCAGTACTTC
TRBD2 many TRBJ2-1 TRBV30 CAWSGSGRMAEQFF TGTGCCTGGAGCGGAAGCGGGAGGATGGCTGAGCAGTTCTTC
TRBD1 many TRBJ2-5 TRBV7-2 CASSKRQGRGETQHF TGTGCCAGCAGCAAGAGACAGGGGCGGGGTGAGACCCAGCACTTC
TRBD1 few TRBJ2-3 TRBV18 CATFPGQGADTQYF TGTGCCACCTTCCCGGGACAGGGGGCAGATACGCAGTATTTT
- many TRBJ1-2 TRBV2 CASSPRRVYGYTF TGTGCCAGCAGCCCTAGGAGGGTCTATGGCTACACCTTC
TRBD2 many TRBJ2-1 TRBV6-6 CASSYYSGGDNEQFF TGTGCCAGCAGTTACTATTCGGGAGGGGACAATGAGCAGTTCTTC
TRBD2 many TRBJ2-7 TRBV20-1 CSASIRPGLAGGLDEQYF TGCAGTGCTAGTATTCGGCCGGGACTAGCGGGGGGGCTCGACGAGCAGTACTTC
- - TRBJ2-7 TRBV27 CASSPQTGWGGEQYF TGTGCCAGCAGTCCGCAGACAGGGTGGGGGGGGGAGCAGTACTTC
- few TRBJ2-1 TRBV20-1 CSAPPGRNEPFF TGCAGTGCTCCTCCGGGGCGAAATGAGCCGTTCTTC
- many TRBJ2-7 TRBV12-3/TRBV12-4 CASGGDVYEQYF TGTGCCAGCGGAGGGGACGTCTACGAGCAGTACTTC
TRBD2 many TRBJ2-2 TRBV15 CATSRLAGGPAGELFF TGTGCCACCAGCAGACTAGCGGGGGGGCCCGCCGGGGAGCTGTTTTTT
TRBD2 - TRBJ2-5 TRBV20-1 CSAAGTSGRRETQYF TGCAGTGCCGCCGGGACTAGCGGGAGAAGAGAGACCCAGTACTTC
TRBD2 - TRBJ2-1 TRBV24-1 CASLAGSYNEQFF TGTGCCTCATTAGCGGGCTCCTACAATGAGCAGTTCTTC
TRBD1 - TRBJ2-7 TRBV7-8 CASNERGQGGYEQHF TGTGCCAGCAACGAACGGGGACAGGGGGGCTACGAGCAGCACTTC
- many TRBJ2-1 TRBV19 CASSPQGRAVNEQFF TGTGCCAGTAGTCCCCAAGGGCGCGCGGTAAATGAGCAGTTCTTC
TRBD1 few TRBJ1-2 TRBV18 CASSPPNRGPHGYTF TGTGCCAGCTCACCACCGAACAGGGGGCCTCATGGCTACACCTTC
TRBD1 - TRBJ1-4 TRBV2 CASTRTGAYNEKLFF TGTGCCAGCACACGAACAGGGGCATACAATGAAAAACTGTTTTTT
- - TRBJ2-3 TRBV19 CASTYLVLVTDTQYF TGTGCCAGTACTTACCTGGTACTAGTTACAGATACGCAGTATTTT
TRBD1 few TRBJ1-5 TRBV6-5 CASSSQQGAGQPQHF TGTGCCAGCAGTTCCCAGCAGGGGGCTGGTCAGCCCCAGCATTTT
- many TRBJ2-5 TRBV29-1 CSGTQGTETQYF TGCAGCGGCACCCAGGGGACGGAGACCCAGTACTTC
- many TRBJ1-2 TRBV7-9 CASSLASSNYGYTF TGTGCCAGCAGCTTAGCTTCATCGAACTATGGCTACACCTTC
TRBD1 many TRBJ1-2 TRBV7-2 CASSPGMGTGDYGYTF TGTGCCAGCAGCCCGGGGATGGGGACAGGTGACTATGGCTACACCTTC
- many TRBJ2-3 TRBV20-1 CSELIGTSTDTQYF TGCAGTGAACTAATTGGGACAAGCACAGATACGCAGTATTTT
TRBD2 many TRBJ2-3 TRBV20-1 CSASKASGNTDTQYF TGCAGTGCTAGTAAGGCTAGCGGGAACACAGATACGCAGTATTTT
- many TRBJ1-2 TRBV5-1 CASSLGQSSGGYTF TGCGCCAGCAGCTTGGGACAGTCGTCGGGTGGCTACACCTTC
- - TRBJ1-1 TRBV6-4 CASRLGENTEAFF TGTGCCAGCAGATTGGGTGAGAACACTGAAGCTTTCTTT
TRBD1 - TRBJ2-1 TRBV6-1 CATDRQGNYDEQFF TGTGCCACCGACCGACAGGGTAACTACGATGAGCAGTTCTTC
- many TRBJ1-4 TRBV9 CASSVGPTNEKLFF TGTGCCAGCAGCGTAGGCCCCACTAATGAAAAACTGTTTTTT
- few TRBJ2-5 TRBV11-2 CASSFQLPTGSETQYF TGTGCCAGCAGCTTCCAACTCCCCACAGGTTCCGAGACCCAGTACTTC
TRBD1 many TRBJ2-2 TRBV30 CAWSRRTGVTGELFF TGTGCCTGGAGTAGGAGGACAGGGGTGACCGGGGAGCTGTTTTTT
- - TRBJ1-2 TRBV7-8 CASSLAGGAVGNTF TGTGCCAGCAGCTTAGCGGGGGGGGCAGTTGGAAACACCTTC
TRBD2 - TRBJ2-5 TRBV7-7 CASSPGKGLAGVETQYF TGTGCTAGCAGTCCGGGGAAGGGACTAGCGGGAGTGGAGACCCAGTACTTC
- - TRBJ2-5 TRBV29-1 CSAWTETQYF TGCAGCGCTTGGACGGAGACCCAGTACTTC
- many TRBJ2-1 TRBV15 CATDLGLPTPEQFF TGTGCCACGGATCTGGGACTGCCCACCCCTGAGCAGTTCTTC
TRBD2 - TRBJ2-5 TRBV7-9 CACSSRLAGGETQHF TGTGCCTGCAGCTCCCGCCTAGCGGGAGGAGAGACCCAGCACTTC
- many TRBJ2-7 TRBV6-5 CASSPRRGYEQYF TGTGCCAGCAGTCCCCGAAGGGGTTACGAGCAGTACTTC
TRBD2 - TRBJ2-5 TRBV20-1 CSARVPWGRGDSQETQYF TGCAGTGCTAGAGTACCGTGGGGGCGGGGGGACTCCCAAGAGACCCAGTACTTC
TRBD1 - TRBJ1-4 TRBV15 CATSGQVGTGGHAREKLFF TGTGCCACCAGCGGTCAGGTCGGGACAGGGGGTCATGCGAGGGAAAAACTGTTTTTT
TRBD1 once TRBJ2-1 TRBV2 CASSERPGQGYNEQFF TGTGCCAGCAGTGAGCGACCGGGACAGGGCTACAATGAGCAGTTCTTC
- many TRBJ2-7 TRBV5-4 CASSLGGASPPYEQYF TGTGCCAGCAGCTTGGGGGGGGCAAGCCCCCCTTACGAGCAGTACTTC
- many TRBJ2-1 TRBV12-3/TRBV12-4 CASSEARGQFF TGTGCCAGCAGTGAGGCGCGTGGGCAGTTCTTC
- many TRBJ2-7 TRBV4-1 CASSQGFLRGGNSRYEQYF TGCGCCAGCAGCCAAGGGTTCCTTAGAGGGGGGAATAGTCGCTACGAGCAGTACTTC
- many TRBJ2-1 TRBV7-9 CASSLGPTSSYNEQFF TGTGCCAGCAGCTTGGGGCCCACTTCCTCCTACAATGAGCAGTTCTTC
- few TRBJ2-5 TRBV11-2 CASSSQGTTEETQYF TGTGCCAGCAGTTCGCAGGGGACTACTGAGGAGACCCAGTACTTC